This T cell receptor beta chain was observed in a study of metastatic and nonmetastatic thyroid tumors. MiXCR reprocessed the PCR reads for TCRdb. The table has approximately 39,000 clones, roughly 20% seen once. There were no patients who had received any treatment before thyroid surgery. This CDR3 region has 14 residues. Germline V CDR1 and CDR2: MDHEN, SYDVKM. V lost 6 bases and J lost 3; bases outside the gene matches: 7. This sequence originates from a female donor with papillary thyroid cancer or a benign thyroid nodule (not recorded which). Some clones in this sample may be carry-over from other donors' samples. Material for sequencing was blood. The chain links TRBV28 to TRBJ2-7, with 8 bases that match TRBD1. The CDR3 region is CASRSGGADYEQYF. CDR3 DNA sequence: TGTGCCAGCAGATCAGGGGGCGCAGACTACGAGCAGTACTTC.